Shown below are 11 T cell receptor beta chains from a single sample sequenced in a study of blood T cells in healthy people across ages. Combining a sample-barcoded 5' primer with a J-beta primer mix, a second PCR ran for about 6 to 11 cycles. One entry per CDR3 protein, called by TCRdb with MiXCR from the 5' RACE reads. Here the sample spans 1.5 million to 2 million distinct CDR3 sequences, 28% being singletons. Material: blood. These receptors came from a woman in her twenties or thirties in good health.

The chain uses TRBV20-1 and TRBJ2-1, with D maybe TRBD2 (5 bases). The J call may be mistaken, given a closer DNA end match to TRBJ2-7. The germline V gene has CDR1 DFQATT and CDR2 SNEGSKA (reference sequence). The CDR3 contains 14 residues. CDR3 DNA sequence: TGCAGTGCTAGAGAGGACTGGAAGTACAATGAGCAGTACTTC. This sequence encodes CSAREDWKYNEQYF.

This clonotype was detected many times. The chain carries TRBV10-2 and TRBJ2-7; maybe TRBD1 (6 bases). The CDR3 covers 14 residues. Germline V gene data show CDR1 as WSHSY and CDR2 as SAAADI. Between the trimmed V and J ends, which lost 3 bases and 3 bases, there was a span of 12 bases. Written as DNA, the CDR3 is TGCGCCAGCAGTGATCCAGGGGCCCACTACGAGCAGTACTTC. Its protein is CASSDPGAHYEQYF.

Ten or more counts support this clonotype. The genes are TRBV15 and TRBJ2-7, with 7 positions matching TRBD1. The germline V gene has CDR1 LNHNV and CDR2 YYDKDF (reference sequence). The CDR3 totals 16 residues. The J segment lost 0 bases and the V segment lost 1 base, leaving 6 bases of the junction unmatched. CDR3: CATSRARDSSSYEQYF. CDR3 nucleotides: TGTGCCACCAGCAGAGCTAGGGACAGTAGCTCCTACGAGCAGTACTTC.

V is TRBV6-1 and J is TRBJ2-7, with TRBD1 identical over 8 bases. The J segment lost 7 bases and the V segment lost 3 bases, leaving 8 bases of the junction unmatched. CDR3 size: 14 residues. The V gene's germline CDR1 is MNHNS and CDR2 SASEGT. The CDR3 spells CASSDPGGAVEQYF. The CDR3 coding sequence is TGTGCCAGCAGTGACCCAGGGGGCGCCGTAGAGCAGTACTTC.

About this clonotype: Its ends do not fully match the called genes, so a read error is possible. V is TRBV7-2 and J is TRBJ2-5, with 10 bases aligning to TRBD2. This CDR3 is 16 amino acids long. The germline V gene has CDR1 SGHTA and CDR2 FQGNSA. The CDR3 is CASSLETAGGPEIQYF. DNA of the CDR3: TGTGCCAGCAGCTTAGAGACAGCGGGGGGGCCCGAGATCCAGTACTTC.

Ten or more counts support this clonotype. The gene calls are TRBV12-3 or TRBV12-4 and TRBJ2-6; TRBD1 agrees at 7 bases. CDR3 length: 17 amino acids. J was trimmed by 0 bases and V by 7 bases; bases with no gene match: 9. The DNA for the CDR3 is TGTGCCAGCATGGGACAGTGGGTTGACTCTGGGGCCAACGTCCTGACTTTC. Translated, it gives CASMGQWVDSGANVLTF.

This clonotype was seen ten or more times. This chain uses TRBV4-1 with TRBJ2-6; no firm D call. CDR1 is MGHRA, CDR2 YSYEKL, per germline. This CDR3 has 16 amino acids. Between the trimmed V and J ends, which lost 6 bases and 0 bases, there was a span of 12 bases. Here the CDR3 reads CASSRDMGSGANVLTF. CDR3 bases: TGCGCCAGCAGTCGAGATATGGGCTCTGGGGCCAACGTCCTGACTTTC.

CDR3 sequence: CASGLDAGTGGWSEQFF. The CDR3 nucleotides read TGTGCTAGTGGTCTAGACGCCGGGACAGGGGGCTGGAGTGAGCAGTTCTTC. V usage is TRBV12-5 and J usage is TRBJ2-1; 12 bases align to TRBD1. The CDR3 is 17 residues long. Per the germline V gene, CDR1 is LGHNT and CDR2 is FRNRAP. The V segment lost 5 bases and the J segment 9 bases; nucleotides outside the gene matches: 14.

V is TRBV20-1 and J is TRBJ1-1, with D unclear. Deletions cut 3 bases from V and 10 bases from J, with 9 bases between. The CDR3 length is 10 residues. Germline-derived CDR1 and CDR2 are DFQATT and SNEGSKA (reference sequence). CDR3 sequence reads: CSASGSVAFF. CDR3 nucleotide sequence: TGCAGTGCTAGCGGGTCGGTAGCTTTCTTT.

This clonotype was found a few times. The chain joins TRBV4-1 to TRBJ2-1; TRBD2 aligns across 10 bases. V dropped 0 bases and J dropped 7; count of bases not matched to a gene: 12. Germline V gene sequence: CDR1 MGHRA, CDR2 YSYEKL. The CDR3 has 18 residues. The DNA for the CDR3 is TGCGCCAGCAGCCAAGATGTACTAGCGGGGTTATGGGAAAATGAGCAGTTCTTC. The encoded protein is CASSQDVLAGLWENEQFF.

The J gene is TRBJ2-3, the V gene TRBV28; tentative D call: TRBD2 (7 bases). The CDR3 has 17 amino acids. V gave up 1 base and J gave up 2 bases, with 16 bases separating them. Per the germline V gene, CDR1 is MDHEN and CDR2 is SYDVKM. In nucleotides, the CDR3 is TGTGCCAGCAGTTTATTTTTGCCGGGGGGCCCCACAGATACGCAGTATTTT. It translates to CASSLFLPGGPTDTQYF.